The clone carrying this T cell receptor beta chain has a count of ten or more. This CDR3 comprises 14 residues. Germline lookup yields CDR1 MNHNS and CDR2 SASEGT. Deletions cut 3 bases from V and 2 bases from J, with 10 bases between. This entry is derived from a study of T cells in Graves' hyperthyroidism and ophthalmopathy. TCR beta CDR3 sequences were amplified from RNA transcripts. HTBI primers drove first-round RT-PCR of the TCR CDR3. TCRdb re-analysed the multiplex PCR reads in MiXCR, keeping a single row per CDR3 protein. The sample records around 380,000 distinct CDR3 sequences, about 13% being singletons.

This receptor was obtained from a young man with Graves' hyperthyroidism that later progressed to Graves' ophthalmopathy. Sequenced sample: blood. The gene calls are TRBV6-1 and TRBJ2-5; a weak D match, TRBD2 (5 bases). The DNA for the CDR3 is TGTGCCAGCAGTGAGCTCGGGGTTCAAGAGACCCAGTACTTC. Protein product: CASSELGVQETQYF.